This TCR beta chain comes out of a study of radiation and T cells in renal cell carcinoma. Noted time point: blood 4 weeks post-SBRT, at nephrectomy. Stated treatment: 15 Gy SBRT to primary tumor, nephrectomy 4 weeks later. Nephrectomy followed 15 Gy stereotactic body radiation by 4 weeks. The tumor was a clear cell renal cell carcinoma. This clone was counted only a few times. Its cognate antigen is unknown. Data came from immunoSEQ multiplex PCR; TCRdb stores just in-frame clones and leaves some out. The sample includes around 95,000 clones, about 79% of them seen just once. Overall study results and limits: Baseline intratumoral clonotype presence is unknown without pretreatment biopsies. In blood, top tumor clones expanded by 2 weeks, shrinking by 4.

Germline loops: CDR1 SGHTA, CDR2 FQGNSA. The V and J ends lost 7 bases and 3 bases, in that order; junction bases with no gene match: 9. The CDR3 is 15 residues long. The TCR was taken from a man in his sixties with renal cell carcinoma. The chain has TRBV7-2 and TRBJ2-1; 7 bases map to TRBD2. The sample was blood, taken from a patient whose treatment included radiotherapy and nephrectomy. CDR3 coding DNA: TGTGCCAGCAAGGGTCTAGCGGTAAGCTACAATGAGCAGTTCTTC. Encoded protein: CASKGLAVSYNEQFF.